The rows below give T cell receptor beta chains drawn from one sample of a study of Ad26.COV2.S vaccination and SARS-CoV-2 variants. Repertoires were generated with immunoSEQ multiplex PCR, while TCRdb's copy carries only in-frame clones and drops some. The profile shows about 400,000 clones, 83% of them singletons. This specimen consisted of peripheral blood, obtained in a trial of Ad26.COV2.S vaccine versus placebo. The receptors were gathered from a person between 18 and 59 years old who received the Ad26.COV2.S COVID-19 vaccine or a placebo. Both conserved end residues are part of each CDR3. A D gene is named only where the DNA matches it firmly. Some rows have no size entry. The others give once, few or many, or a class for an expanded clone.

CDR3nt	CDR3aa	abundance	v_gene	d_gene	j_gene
TGTGCCAGCAGTCCGCCGGGACTAGCGGGGGGGCGTCCCTACAATGAGCAGTTCTTC	CASSPPGLAGGRPYNEQFF	once	TRBV6-2/TRBV6-3	TRBD2	TRBJ2-1
TGCGCCACCGCCCGGGGCCAAGAGGGTTCACCCCTCCACTTT	CATARGQEGSPLHF	NA	TRBV5-1	NA	TRBJ1-6
TGTGCCAGCAGTATTCCCGGGACAGACACCGGGGAGCTGTTTTTT	CASSIPGTDTGELFF	NA	TRBV4-2	TRBD1	TRBJ2-2
TGCGCCAGCAGCTTGATACAGAGAAATAATTCACCCCTCCACTTT	CASSLIQRNNSPLHF	NA	TRBV5-1	NA	TRBJ1-6
TGTGCCAGCAGCTTGGAGGGGGGAGGGTATGGCTACACCTTC	CASSLEGGGYGYTF	NA	TRBV5-5	NA	TRBJ1-2
TGTGCCAGTAGTTGGGGGACAGATACGCAGTATTTT	CASSWGTDTQYF	NA	TRBV19	NA	TRBJ2-3
TGCGCCAGCAGCTTGGTAGGACAGGAAGAGACCCAGTACTTC	CASSLVGQEETQYF	NA	TRBV5-1	TRBD1	TRBJ2-5
TGCAGTGCAGGGCACAATGAGCAGTTCTTC	CSAGHNEQFF	once	TRBV20-1	NA	TRBJ2-1
TGCAGCGTTACCTTTGCGGGGGCAGATACGCAGTATTTT	CSVTFAGADTQYF	once	TRBV29-1	TRBD2	TRBJ2-3
TGTGCCAGCCCCCCCGGGACGGATGGCGAGACCCAGTACTTC	CASPPGTDGETQYF	NA	TRBV21-1	NA	TRBJ2-5
TGTGCCAGCAGCTTAGCTGGCGGGAGGGCCTACAATGAGCAGTTCTTC	CASSLAGGRAYNEQFF	once	TRBV11-3	TRBD2	TRBJ2-1
TGTGCCAGCAGTTTACGGGAGGGGCCTCAGCCCCAGCATTTT	CASSLREGPQPQHF	once	TRBV27	NA	TRBJ1-5
TGTGCCAGCAGCGACCGGGAAAACTTCCAAGAGACCCAGTACTTC	CASSDRENFQETQYF	NA	TRBV7-2	NA	TRBJ2-5
TGTGCCAGCAGTTTAGGACAGGGAGCTAACTATGGCTACACCTTC	CASSLGQGANYGYTF	NA	TRBV28	TRBD1	TRBJ1-2
TGTGCCAGCAGTGACACGAGGGCGGGACAGGGGGCTGAAAATCAGCCCCAGCATTTT	CASSDTRAGQGAENQPQHF	few	TRBV6-1	TRBD1	TRBJ1-5
TGTGCCAGCAGTGATGCTAGCGGGTACAATGAGCAGTTCTTC	CASSDASGYNEQFF	NA	TRBV6-1	TRBD2	TRBJ2-1
TGTGCCAGCAGTTACACCATTAAGGGACCACCCTCCTACAATGAGCAGTTCTTC	CASSYTIKGPPSYNEQFF	once	TRBV6-2/TRBV6-3	NA	TRBJ2-1
TGTGCCAGCAGCCGACGCTTACAGGGCTCCACTGAAGCTTTCTTT	CASSRRLQGSTEAFF	NA	TRBV5-4	NA	TRBJ1-1
TGTGCCAGCAGTTTTACTTCGGGACAAGGATATGGCTACACCTTC	CASSFTSGQGYGYTF	once	TRBV27	NA	TRBJ1-2
TGCAGCGTTGCCACTTACGGGTACGAGCAGTACTTC	CSVATYGYEQYF	NA	TRBV29-1	NA	TRBJ2-7